This T cell receptor beta chain was sequenced in a study of blood T cells in healthy people across ages. Primed by a sample-barcoded 5' primer and a J-beta primer mix, a second PCR proceeded for 7 to 11 cycles. TCRdb redid the calling of the 5' RACE reads with MiXCR, one entry per CDR3 protein. The profile shows 910,000 or so distinct CDR3 sequences, 45% to 60% of them singletons. On this clonotype itself: Its antigen remains unidentified.

General study results and limits: Naive T cell percentage by flow cytometry tracked strongly with beta diversity. Expanded clonotype changes were possibly confounded by unknown donor CMV status. Diversity of TCR beta per million T cells declined in a roughly linear way with age.

CDR1 is SGHTA and CDR2 is FQGNSA in the germline V gene. The CDR3 has 14 residues. The V end lost 4 bases, the J end lost 2 bases, and 10 bases lay between the germline ends. The TCR sequence derives from a woman aged 55-69 years in good health. Sequencing input: blood. J is TRBJ2-3 and V is TRBV7-2; D remains ambiguous. CDR3 in DNA: TGTGCCAGCAGCTCCTACTTAGACACAGATACGCAGTATTTT. It encodes CASSSYLDTDTQYF.